This TCR beta chain was sequenced during a study of blood T cell repertoires in COVID-19. Study-level background: The samples span acute and convalescent COVID-19 from the United States, Italy and Spain. T cells, B-cell-depleted T cells, or PBMCs supplied cDNA or gDNA.

The repertoire was sequenced with immunoSEQ multiplex PCR; TCRdb's copy has only in-frame clones and lacks some. The sample lists about 240,000 clones; roughly 80% were seen once. There are a few counts of this clone. CDR3 size: 14 residues. The ends lost 5 bases at V and 1 base at J; junction bases unmatched: 1. The germline CDR1 and CDR2 sequences are LGHDT and YNNKEL (reference sequence). This clonotype was obtained from a woman of 80 years or more with acute or convalescent COVID-19. Sequencing used peripheral blood. The rearrangement uses TRBV3-1 (or the pseudogene TRBV3-2) and TRBJ2-2; 7 positions agree with TRBD2. CDR3: CASSAGVNTGELFF. The CDR3, as DNA: TGTGCCAGCAGCGCGGGGGTGAACACCGGGGAGCTGTTTTTT.